This TCR beta chain stems from a study of blood T cells in healthy people across ages. About this clonotype itself: Its specificity is unknown.

Trimming took off 4 bases at V and 2 bases at J, with 21 bases between the two ends. The CDR3 totals 17 residues. Germline-derived CDR1 and CDR2 are LGHNA and YNFKEQ. Next came a second PCR, run for about 6 to 11 cycles, which used a sample-barcoded 5' primer along with a J-beta primer mix. TCRdb re-analysed the 5' RACE reads in MiXCR, keeping a single row per CDR3 protein. The table includes some 920,000 distinct CDR3 sequences, 45% to 60% detected once. Study conclusions and caveats: Using unsorted PBMCs precluded a conclusive naive versus antigen-experienced comparison.

The source is a woman aged 60-75 years in good health. Sequences were obtained from blood. The chain joins TRBV4-2 to TRBJ2-7, with D possibly matching TRBD2 (6 bases). CDR3 region: CASSRRRSGEAPYEQYF. The CDR3 region has the DNA TGTGCCAGCAGCCGAAGACGTTCGGGAGAGGCCCCCTACGAGCAGTACTTC.